The clone carrying this TCR beta chain occurred a few times. Its antigen is not identified. The sample is drawn from a study of human versus mouse CDR3 diversity and MHC coevolution. Study-wide background: Reportedly, immunoSEQ detects one in 200,000 T cells with minimized PCR bias. Overall study results and limits: By iCHAO1, human TCR beta clonotypes numbered about 1.6 million, the most. Most of the three human donors had the lowest clonal inequality.

Generated by immunoSEQ multiplex PCR, the TCRdb table keeps only in-frame clones and is missing some. The sample consists of about 77,000 clones, under 95% of them appearing once. The germline V gene encodes CDR1 SGHRS and CDR2 YFSETQ. CDR3 length: 15 amino acids. V was pared by 2 bases and J by 3 bases, with 5 bases of the junction left unmatched. The sequence was obtained from a person aged 30 to 69 in good health. The rearrangement uses TRBV5-1 and TRBJ2-7; 10 bases match TRBD1. The sample consisted of naive CD4+ T cells from blood. Subset indicated: CD45RO-negative CD62L-positive naive CD4 T cells. The CDR3 reads CASSFSGTGVYEQYF. In DNA, the CDR3 is TGCGCCAGCAGCTTTTCCGGGACAGGGGTCTACGAGCAGTACTTC.